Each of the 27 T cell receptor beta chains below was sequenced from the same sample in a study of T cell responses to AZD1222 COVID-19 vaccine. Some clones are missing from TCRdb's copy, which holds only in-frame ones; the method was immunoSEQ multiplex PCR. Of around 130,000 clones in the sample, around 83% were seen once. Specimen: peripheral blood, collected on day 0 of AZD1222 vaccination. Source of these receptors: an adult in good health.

The chain's CDR3 is CASSFRGYEQFF. The CDR3 DNA reads as TGTGCCAGCAGCTTTCGGGGATACGAGCAGTTCTTC. The chain recombines TRBV5-6 with TRBJ2-1; a possible D gene is TRBD2 (5 bases). Germline V gives CDR1 SGHDT, CDR2 YYEEEE. Trimming took off 2 bases at V and 10 bases at J, with 10 bases between the two ends. The CDR3 loop spans 12 amino acids.

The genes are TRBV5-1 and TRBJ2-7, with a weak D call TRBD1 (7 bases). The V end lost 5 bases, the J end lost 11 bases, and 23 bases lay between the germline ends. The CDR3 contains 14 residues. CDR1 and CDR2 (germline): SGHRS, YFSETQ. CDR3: CASRSGTDSPGEYF. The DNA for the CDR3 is TGCGCCAGCAGATCCGGGACAGATAGTCCGGGGGAGTACTTC. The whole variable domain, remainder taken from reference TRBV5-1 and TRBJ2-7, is KAGVTQTPRYLIKTRGQQVTLSCSPISGHRSVSWYQQTPGQGLQFLFEYFSETQRNKGNFPGRFSGRQFSNSRSEMNVSTLELGDSALYLCASRSGTDSPGEYFGPGTRLTVT.

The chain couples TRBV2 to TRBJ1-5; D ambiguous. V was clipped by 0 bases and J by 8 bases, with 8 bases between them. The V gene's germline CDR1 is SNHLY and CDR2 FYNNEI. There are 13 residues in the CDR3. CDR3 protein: CASSEALGKPQHF. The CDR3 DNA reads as TGTGCCAGCAGTGAAGCGCTGGGGAAGCCCCAGCATTTT.

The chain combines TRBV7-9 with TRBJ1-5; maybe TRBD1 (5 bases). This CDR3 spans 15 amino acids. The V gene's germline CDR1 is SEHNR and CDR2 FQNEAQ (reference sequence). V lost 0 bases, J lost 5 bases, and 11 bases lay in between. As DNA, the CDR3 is TGTGCCAGCAGCTTAGCGCAGGGCGGATATCAGCCCCAGCATTTT. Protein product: CASSLAQGGYQPQHF.

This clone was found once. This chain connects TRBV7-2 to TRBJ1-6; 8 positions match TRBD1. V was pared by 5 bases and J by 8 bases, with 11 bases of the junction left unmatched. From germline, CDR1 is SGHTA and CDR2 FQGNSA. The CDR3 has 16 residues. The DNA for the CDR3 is TGTGCCAGCAGCCCCGGACAGGGAGGGGGCTATTCACCCCTCCACTTT. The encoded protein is CASSPGQGGGYSPLHF.

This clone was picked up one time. The chain's CDR3 is CASSPQATNTGELFF. The CDR3, as DNA: TGCGCCAGCAGCCCGCAGGCAACGAACACCGGGGAGCTGTTTTTT. The chain links TRBV5-1 to TRBJ2-2; D call uncertain. The CDR3 contains 15 residues. V lost 4 bases and J lost 0, with 10 bases in between. Germline lookup yields CDR1 SGHRS and CDR2 YFSETQ.

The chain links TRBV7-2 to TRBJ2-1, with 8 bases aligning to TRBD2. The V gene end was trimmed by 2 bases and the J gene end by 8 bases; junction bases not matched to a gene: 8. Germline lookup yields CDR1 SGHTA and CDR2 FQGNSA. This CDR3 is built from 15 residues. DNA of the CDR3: TGTGCCAGCAGCTTACGGGAGGGCCTCATATATGAGCAGTTCTTC. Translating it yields CASSLREGLIYEQFF.

DNA for the CDR3: TGTGCCAGCAGTTTAGTGAGGGACAATCAGCCCCAGCATTTT. Protein sequence: CASSLVRDNQPQHF. V gene TRBV28 combines with J gene TRBJ1-5; D unresolved. This CDR3 contains 14 residues. The V gene lost 2 bases and the J gene lost 3 bases, with 8 bases spanning the gap. Germline V gives CDR1 MDHEN, CDR2 SYDVKM. The full variable domain, completed using reference TRBV28 and TRBJ1-5, is DVKVTQSSRYLVKRTGEKVFLECVQDMDHENMFWYRQDPGLGLRLIYFSYDVKMKEKGDIPEGYSVSREKKERFSLILESASTNQTSMYLCASSLVRDNQPQHFGDGTRLSIL.

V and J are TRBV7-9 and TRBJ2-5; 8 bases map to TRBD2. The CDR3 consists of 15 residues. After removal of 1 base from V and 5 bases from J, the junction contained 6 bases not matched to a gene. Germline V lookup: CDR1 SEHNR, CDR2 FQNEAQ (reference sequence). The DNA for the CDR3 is TGTGCCAGCAGCTTAGAAGCGGGAGTGTGGGAGACCCAGTACTTC. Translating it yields CASSLEAGVWETQYF. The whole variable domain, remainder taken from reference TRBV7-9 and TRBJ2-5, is DTGVSQNPRHKITKRGQNVTFRCDPISEHNRLYWYRQTLGQGPEFLTYFQNEAQLEKSRLLSDRFSAERPKGSFSTLEIQRTEQGDSAMYLCASSLEAGVWETQYFGPGTRLLVL.

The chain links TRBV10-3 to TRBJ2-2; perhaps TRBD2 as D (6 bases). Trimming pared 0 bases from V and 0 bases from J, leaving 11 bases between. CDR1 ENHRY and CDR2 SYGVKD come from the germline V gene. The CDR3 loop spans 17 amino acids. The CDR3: CAISESIGGTNTGELFF. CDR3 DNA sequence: TGTGCCATCAGTGAGTCGATCGGCGGGACGAACACCGGGGAGCTGTTTTTT.

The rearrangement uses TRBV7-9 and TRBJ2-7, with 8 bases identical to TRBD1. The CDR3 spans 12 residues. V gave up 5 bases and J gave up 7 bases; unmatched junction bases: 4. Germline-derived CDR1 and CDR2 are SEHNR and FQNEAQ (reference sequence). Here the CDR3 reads CASSPQGVEQYF. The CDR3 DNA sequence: TGTGCCAGCAGCCCACAGGGGGTTGAGCAGTACTTC.

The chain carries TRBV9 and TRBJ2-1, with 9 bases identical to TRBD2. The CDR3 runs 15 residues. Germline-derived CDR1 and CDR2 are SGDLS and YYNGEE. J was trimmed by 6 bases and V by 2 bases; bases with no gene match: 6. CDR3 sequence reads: CASSVSGGLINEQFF. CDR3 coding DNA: TGTGCCAGCAGCGTCAGCGGGGGGCTTATCAATGAGCAGTTCTTC.

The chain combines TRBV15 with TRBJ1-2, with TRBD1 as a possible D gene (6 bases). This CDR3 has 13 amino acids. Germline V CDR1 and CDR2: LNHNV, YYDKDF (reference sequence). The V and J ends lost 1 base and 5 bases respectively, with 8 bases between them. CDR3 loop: CATSRGTDYGYTF. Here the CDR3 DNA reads TGTGCCACCAGCAGAGGGACAGATTATGGCTACACCTTC.

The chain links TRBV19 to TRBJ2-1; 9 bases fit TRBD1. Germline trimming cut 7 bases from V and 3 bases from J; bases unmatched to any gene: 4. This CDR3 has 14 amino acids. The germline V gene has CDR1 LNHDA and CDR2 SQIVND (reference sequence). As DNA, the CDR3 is TGTGCCAGTAAGAGGGACAGGGACTACAATGAGCAGTTCTTC. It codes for CASKRDRDYNEQFF.

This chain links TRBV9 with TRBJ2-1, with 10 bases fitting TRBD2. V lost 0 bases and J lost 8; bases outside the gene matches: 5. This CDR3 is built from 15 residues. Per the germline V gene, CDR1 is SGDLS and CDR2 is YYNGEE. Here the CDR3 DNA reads TGTGCCAGCAGCGTAGCTCCTAGCGGGGGCGATGAGCAGTTCTTC. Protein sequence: CASSVAPSGGDEQFF.

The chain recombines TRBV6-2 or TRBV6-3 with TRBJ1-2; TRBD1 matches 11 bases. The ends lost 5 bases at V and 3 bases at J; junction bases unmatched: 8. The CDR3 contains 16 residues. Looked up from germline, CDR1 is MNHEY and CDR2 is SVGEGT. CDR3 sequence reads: CASSEGTGGIDYGYTF. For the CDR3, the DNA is TGTGCCAGCAGTGAGGGGACAGGGGGAATTGACTATGGCTACACCTTC.

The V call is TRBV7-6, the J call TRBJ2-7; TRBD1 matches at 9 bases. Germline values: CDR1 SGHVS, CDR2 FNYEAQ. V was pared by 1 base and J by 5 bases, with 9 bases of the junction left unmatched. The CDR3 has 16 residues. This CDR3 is CASSLVGGDRGNEQYF. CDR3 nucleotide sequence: TGTGCCAGCAGCTTAGTAGGGGGCGACAGGGGGAACGAGCAGTACTTC.

This CDR3 is CASSQVLRMNTEAFF. The DNA of the CDR3 is TGTGCCAGCAGCCAAGTGCTGCGCATGAACACTGAAGCTTTCTTT. The chain couples TRBV3-1 (or the pseudogene TRBV3-2) to TRBJ1-1; D remains unclear. CDR3 length equals 15 residues. The V and J ends lost 1 base and 0 bases respectively, with 9 bases between them. The germline CDR1 and CDR2 sequences are LGHDT and YNNKEL (reference sequence).

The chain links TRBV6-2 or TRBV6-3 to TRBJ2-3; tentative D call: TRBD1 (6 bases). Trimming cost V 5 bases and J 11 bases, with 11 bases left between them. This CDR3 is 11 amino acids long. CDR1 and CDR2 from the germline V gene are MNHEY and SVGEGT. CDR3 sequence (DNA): TGTGCCAGCAGTCAACAGGGATGGCAGTATTTT. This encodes CASSQQGWQYF.

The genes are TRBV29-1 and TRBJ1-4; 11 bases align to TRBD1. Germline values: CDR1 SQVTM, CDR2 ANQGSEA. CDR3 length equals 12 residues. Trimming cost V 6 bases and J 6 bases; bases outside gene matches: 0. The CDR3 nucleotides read TGCAGCGTGGGACAGGGGGATGAAAAACTGTTTTTT. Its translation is CSVGQGDEKLFF.

The CDR3 DNA follows: TGTGCCAGCAGCTTCCTACAGATGAACACTGAAGCTTTCTTT. Its translation is CASSFLQMNTEAFF. The rearrangement links TRBV5-5 to TRBJ1-1; D is ambiguous. The germline gives CDR1 SGHKS, CDR2 YYEKEE (reference sequence). The CDR3 sequence is 14 residues long. V lost 2 bases to trimming and J lost 0 bases, with 8 bases between them. Together with reference TRBV5-5 and TRBJ1-1, the CDR3 gives the full variable domain: DAGVTQSPTHLIKTRGQQVTLRCSPISGHKSVSWYQQVLGQGPQFIFQYYEKEERGRGNFPDRFSARQFPNYSSELNVNALLLGDSALYLCASSFLQMNTEAFFGQGTRLTVV.

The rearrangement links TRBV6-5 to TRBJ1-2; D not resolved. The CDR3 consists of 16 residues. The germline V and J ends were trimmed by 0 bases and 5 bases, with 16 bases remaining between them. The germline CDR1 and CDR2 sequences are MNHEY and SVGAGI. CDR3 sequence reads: CASSYSTPKLGYGYTF. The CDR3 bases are TGTGCCAGCAGTTACTCTACCCCCAAGCTGGGGTATGGCTACACCTTC.

The CDR3, as DNA: TGTGCCAGCAGTCGAATACCCGGGACAGGGGGCACTGAAGCTTTCTTT. It specifies CASSRIPGTGGTEAFF. The chain is built from TRBV6-2 or TRBV6-3 and TRBJ1-1; the match to TRBD1 covers 11 bases. Trimming at V came to 5 bases and at J to 4 bases, leaving 9 bases not matched to a gene. This CDR3 spans 16 amino acids. The germline V gene encodes CDR1 MNHEY and CDR2 SVGEGT.

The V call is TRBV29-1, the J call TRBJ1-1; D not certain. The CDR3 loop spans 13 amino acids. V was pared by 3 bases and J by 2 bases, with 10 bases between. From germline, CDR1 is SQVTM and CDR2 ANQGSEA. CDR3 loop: CSVEGRFNTEAFF. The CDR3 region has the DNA TGCAGCGTTGAGGGCAGATTTAACACTGAAGCTTTCTTT.

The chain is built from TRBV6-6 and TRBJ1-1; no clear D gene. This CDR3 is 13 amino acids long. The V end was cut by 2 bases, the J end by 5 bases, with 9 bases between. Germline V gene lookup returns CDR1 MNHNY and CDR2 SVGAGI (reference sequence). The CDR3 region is CASSYTLETEAFF. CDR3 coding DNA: TGTGCCAGCAGTTACACTTTAGAGACTGAAGCTTTCTTT.

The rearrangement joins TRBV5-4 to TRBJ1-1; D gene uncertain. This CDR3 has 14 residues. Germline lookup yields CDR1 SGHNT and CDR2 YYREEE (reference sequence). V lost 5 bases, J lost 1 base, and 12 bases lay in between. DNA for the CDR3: TGTGCCAGCAGTATTGCTGGGCGGAACACTGAAGCTTTCTTT. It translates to CASSIAGRNTEAFF.

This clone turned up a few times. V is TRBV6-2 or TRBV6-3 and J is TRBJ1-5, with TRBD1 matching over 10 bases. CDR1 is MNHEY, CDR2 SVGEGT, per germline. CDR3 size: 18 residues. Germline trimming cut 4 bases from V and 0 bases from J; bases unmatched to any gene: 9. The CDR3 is CASSWISGQGNSNQPQHF. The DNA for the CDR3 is TGTGCCAGCAGTTGGATTTCGGGACAGGGGAATAGCAATCAGCCCCAGCATTTT.